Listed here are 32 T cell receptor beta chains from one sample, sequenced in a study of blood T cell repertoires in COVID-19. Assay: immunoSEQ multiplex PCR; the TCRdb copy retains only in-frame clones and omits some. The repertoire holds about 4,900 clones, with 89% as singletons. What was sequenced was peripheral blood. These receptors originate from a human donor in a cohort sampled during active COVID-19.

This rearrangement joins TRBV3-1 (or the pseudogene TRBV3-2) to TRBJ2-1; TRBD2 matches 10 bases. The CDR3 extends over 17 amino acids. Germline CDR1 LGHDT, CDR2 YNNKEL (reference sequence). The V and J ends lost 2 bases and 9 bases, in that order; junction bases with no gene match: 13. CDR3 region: CASSQPLKSGGAGEQFF. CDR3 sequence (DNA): TGTGCCAGCAGCCAACCTCTCAAAAGCGGGGGGGCCGGTGAGCAGTTCTTC.

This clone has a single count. Here the CDR3 DNA reads TGTGCCAGCAGCTTAGATCCGGGGGATCGGCCCCAGCATTTT. It translates to CASSLDPGDRPQHF. The chain has TRBV11-2 and TRBJ1-5, with D perhaps matching TRBD1 (5 bases). In germline, CDR1 is SGHAT, CDR2 FQNNGV. V lost 0 bases to trimming and J lost 9 bases, with 12 bases between them. The CDR3 loop spans 14 amino acids.

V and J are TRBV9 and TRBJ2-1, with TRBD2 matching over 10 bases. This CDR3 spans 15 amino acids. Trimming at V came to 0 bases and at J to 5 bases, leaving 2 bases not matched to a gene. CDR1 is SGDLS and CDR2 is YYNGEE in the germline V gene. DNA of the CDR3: TGTGCCAGCAGCGTAGTAGCGGGGGGACACAATGAGCAGTTCTTC. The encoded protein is CASSVVAGGHNEQFF.

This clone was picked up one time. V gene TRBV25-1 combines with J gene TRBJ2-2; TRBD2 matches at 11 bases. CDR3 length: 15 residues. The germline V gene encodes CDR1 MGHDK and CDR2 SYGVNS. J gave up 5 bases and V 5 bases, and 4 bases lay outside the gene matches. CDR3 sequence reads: CASSSTSGRTGELFF. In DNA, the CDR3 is TGTGCCAGCAGTTCTACTAGCGGGAGAACCGGGGAGCTGTTTTTT.

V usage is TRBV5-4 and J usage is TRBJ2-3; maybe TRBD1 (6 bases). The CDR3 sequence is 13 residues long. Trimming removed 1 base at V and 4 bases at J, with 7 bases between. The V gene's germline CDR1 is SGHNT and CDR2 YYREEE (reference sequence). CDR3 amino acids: CASSLTGSDTQYF. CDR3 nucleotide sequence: TGTGCCAGCAGCTTGACAGGGTCAGATACGCAGTATTTT.

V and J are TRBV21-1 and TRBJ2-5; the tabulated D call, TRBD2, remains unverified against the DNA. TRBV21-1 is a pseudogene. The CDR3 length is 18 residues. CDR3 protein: CASSNRWTSGRARETQYF. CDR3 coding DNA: TGTGCCAGCAGCAACCGATGGACTAGCGGGAGGGCCAGGGAGACCCAGTACTTC.

The CDR3 is CASSLRSGLEPQHF. In DNA, the CDR3 is TGTGCCAGCAGCTTGCGTTCCGGGTTGGAGCCCCAGCATTTT. V and J are TRBV5-5 and TRBJ1-5; D ambiguous. Trimming removed 1 base at V and 8 bases at J, with 13 bases between. From germline, CDR1 is SGHKS and CDR2 YYEKEE (reference sequence). CDR3 size: 14 residues.

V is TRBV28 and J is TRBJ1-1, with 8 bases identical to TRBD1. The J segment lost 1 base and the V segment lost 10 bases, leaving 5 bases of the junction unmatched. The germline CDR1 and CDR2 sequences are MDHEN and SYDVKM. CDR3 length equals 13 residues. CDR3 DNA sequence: TGTGCCACTAAAGGGACAGGGAACACTGAAGCTTTCTTT. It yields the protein CATKGTGNTEAFF.

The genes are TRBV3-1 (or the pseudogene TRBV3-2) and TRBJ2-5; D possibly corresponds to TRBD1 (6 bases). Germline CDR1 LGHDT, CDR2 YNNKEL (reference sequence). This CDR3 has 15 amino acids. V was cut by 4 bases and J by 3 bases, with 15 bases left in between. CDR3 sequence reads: CASSLFGQTKETQYF. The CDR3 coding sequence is TGTGCCAGCAGCCTATTCGGACAGACAAAAGAGACCCAGTACTTC.

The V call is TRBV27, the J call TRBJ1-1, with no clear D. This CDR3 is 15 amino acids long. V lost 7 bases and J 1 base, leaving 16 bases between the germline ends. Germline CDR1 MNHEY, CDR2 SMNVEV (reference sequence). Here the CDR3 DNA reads TGTGCCAGCACCTCCCAAAGCCTCCGGAACACTGAAGCTTTCTTT. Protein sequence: CASTSQSLRNTEAFF.

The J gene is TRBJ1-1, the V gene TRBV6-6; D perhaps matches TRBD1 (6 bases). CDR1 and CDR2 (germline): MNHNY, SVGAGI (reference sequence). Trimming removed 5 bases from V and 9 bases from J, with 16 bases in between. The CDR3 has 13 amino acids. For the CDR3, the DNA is TGTGCCAGCAGTGAGACAGGTTTTTCACAAGCTTTCTTT. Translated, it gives CASSETGFSQAFF.

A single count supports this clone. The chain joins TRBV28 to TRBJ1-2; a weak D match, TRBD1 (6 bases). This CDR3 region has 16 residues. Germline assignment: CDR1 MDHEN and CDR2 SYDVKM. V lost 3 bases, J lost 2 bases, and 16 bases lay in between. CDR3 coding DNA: TGTGCCAGCAGTTTCCCTCTCTTGGGGGCCAACTATGGCTACACCTTC. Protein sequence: CASSFPLLGANYGYTF.

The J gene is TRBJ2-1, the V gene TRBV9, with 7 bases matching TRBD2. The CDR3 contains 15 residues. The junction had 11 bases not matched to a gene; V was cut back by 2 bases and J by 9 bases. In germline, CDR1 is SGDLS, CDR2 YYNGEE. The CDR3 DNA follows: TGTGCCAGCAGCGTCAGCCCTAGCGGTGTAAGTGAGCAGTTCTTC. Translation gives CASSVSPSGVSEQFF.

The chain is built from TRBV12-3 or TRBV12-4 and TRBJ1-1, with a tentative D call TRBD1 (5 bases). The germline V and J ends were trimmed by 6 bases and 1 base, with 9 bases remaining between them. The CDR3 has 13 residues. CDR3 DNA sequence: TGTGCCAGCAGGCGAGGACAGAACACTGAAGCTTTCTTT. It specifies CASRRGQNTEAFF.

The CDR3 loop is CASSLYRGTTGELFF. The CDR3, as DNA: TGTGCCAGCAGCTTATACAGGGGGACCACCGGGGAGCTGTTTTTT. This chain uses TRBV7-9 with TRBJ2-2; TRBD1 aligns across 8 bases. Germline CDR1 is SEHNR and CDR2 is FQNEAQ (reference sequence). J gave up 4 bases and V 2 bases, and 3 bases lay outside the gene matches. The CDR3 runs 15 residues. The complete variable domain, with remaining parts taken from reference TRBV7-9 and TRBJ2-2, reads DTGVSQNPRHKITKRGQNVTFRCDPISEHNRLYWYRQTLGQGPEFLTYFQNEAQLEKSRLLSDRFSAERPKGSFSTLEIQRTEQGDSAMYLCASSLYRGTTGELFFGEGSRLTVL.

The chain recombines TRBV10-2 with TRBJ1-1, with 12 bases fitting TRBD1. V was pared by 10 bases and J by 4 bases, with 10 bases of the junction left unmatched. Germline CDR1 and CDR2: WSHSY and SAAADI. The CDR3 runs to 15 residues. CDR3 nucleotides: TGCGCCACAGGGACAGGGGGCGTTTTTAGCACTGAAGCTTTCTTT. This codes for CATGTGGVFSTEAFF.

The CDR3 DNA follows: TGTGCCAGCGGTACAGGGATTCAAGAGACCCAGTACTTC. It is translated as CASGTGIQETQYF. The J gene is TRBJ2-5, the V gene TRBV6-5; tentatively, D is TRBD1 (6 bases). Trimming left V 8 bases short and J 2 bases short, with 12 bases between. Germline CDR1 reads MNHEY; CDR2 reads SVGAGI. CDR3 length: 13 residues.

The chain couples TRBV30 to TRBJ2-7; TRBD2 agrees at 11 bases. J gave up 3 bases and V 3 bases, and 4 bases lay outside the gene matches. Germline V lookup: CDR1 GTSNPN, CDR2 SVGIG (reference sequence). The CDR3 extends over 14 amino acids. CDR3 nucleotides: TGTGCCTGGAGGACTAGCGGGGCCTACTACGAGCAGTACTTC. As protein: CAWRTSGAYYEQYF.

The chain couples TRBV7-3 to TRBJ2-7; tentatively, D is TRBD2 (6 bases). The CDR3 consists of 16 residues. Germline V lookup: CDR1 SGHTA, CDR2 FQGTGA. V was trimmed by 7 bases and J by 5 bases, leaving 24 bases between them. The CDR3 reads CASTQGTGVGSNEQYF. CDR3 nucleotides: TGTGCCAGCACCCAGGGCACGGGAGTGGGGTCCAACGAGCAGTACTTC.

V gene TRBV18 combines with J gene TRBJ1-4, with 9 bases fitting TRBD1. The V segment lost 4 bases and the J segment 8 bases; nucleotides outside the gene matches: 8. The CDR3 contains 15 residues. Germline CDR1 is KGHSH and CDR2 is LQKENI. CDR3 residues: CASSRPTGGGEKLFF. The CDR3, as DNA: TGTGCCAGCTCACGCCCGACAGGGGGAGGGGAAAAACTGTTTTTT.

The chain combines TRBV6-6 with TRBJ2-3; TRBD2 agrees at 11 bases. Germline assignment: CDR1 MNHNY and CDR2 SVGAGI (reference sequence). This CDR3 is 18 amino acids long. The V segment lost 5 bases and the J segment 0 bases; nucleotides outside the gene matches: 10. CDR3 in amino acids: CASSHGGSGRVSTDTQYF. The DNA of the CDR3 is TGTGCCAGCAGTCACGGTGGTAGCGGGAGGGTAAGCACAGATACGCAGTATTTT.

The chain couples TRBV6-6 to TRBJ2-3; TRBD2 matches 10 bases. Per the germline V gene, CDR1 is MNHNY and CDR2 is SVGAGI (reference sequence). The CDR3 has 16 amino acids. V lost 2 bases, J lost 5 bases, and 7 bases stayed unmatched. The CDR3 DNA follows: TGTGCCAGCAGTTACGGCAGCGGGGGGGTCAAAGATACGCAGTATTTT. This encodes CASSYGSGGVKDTQYF.

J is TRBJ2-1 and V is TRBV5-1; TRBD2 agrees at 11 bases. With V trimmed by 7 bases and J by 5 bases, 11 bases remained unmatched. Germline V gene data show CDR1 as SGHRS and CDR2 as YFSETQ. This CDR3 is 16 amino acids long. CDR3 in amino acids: CASQNSGGALNNEQFF. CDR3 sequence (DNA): TGCGCCAGCCAAAATAGCGGGGGGGCCTTGAACAATGAGCAGTTCTTC. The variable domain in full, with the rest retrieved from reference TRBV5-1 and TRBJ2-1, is KAGVTQTPRYLIKTRGQQVTLSCSPISGHRSVSWYQQTPGQGLQFLFEYFSETQRNKGNFPGRFSGRQFSNSRSEMNVSTLELGDSALYLCASQNSGGALNNEQFFGPGTRLTVL.

In DNA form, the CDR3 reads TGTGCCAGCAGTGAGCATAAGACAGGGACCACTCAGTACTTC. Its protein product is CASSEHKTGTTQYF. The chain recombines TRBV2 with TRBJ2-7; 7 nucleotides agree with TRBD1. This CDR3 region has 14 residues. The germline V gene has CDR1 SNHLY and CDR2 FYNNEI. After removal of 3 bases from V and 10 bases from J, the junction contained 12 bases not matched to a gene.

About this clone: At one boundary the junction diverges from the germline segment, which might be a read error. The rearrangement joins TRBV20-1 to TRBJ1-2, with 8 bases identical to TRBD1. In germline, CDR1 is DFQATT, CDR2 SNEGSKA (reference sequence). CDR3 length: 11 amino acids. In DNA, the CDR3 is TGCAGTGCACCACGGACAGGGTCCCAACTCTTC. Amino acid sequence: CSAPRTGSQLF.

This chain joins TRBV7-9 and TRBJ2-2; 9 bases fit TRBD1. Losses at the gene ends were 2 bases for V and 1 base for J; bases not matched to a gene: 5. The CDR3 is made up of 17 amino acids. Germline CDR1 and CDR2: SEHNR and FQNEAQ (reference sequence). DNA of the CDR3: TGTGCCAGCAGCTTAAGGTCGACAGGGGGGAACACCGGGGAGCTGTTTTTT. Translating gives CASSLRSTGGNTGELFF.

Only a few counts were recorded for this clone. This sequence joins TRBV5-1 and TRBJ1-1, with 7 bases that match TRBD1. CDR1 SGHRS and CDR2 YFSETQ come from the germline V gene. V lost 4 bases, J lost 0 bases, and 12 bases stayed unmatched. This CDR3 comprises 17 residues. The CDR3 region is CASSLGSFTGVNTEAFF. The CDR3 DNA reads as TGCGCCAGCAGCCTTGGGTCGTTTACAGGGGTGAACACTGAAGCTTTCTTT.

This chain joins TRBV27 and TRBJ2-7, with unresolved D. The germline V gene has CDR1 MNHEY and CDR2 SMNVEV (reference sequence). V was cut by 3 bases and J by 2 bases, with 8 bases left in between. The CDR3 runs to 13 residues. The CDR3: CASSLGRAYEQYF. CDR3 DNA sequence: TGTGCCAGCAGTTTGGGCAGAGCCTACGAGCAGTACTTC.

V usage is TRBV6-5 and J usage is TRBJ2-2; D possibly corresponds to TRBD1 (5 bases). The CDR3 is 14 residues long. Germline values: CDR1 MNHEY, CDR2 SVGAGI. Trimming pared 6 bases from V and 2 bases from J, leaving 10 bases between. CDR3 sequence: CASRGAYNTGELFF. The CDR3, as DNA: TGTGCCAGCAGAGGGGCATATAACACCGGGGAGCTGTTTTTT.

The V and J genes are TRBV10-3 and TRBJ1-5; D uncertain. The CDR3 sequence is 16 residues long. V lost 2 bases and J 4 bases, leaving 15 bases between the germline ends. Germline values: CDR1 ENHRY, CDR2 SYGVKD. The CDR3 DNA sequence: TGTGCCATCAGTGAGGGGTCAGCTAGGTCAAATCAGCCCCAGCATTTT. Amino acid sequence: CAISEGSARSNQPQHF.

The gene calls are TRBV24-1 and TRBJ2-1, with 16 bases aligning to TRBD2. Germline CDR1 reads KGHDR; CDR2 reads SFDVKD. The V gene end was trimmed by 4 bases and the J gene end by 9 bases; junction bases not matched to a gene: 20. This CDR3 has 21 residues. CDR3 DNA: TGTGCCACCAGTGAACCAACCGCTACCGGGACTAGCGGGAGGGCTTTGGGTGAGCAGTTCTTC. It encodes CATSEPTATGTSGRALGEQFF.

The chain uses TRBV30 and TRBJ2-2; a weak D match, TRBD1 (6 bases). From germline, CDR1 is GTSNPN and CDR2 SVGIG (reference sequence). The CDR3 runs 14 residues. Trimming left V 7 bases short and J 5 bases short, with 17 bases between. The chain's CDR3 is CASDRGYRTGELFF. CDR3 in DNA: TGTGCCTCGGATAGGGGGTATCGGACCGGGGAGCTGTTTTTT.